The 29 T cell receptor beta chains below were found in one sample sequenced in a study of CD8 T cells in ankylosing spondylitis. TCRdb reprocessed the 5' RACE reads via MiXCR and lists one record per CDR3 protein. This repertoire shows 150,000 to 200,000 distinct CDR3 sequences, roughly 34% found once; its top ten account for about 5.5%. The sequencing sample was made of synovial fluid, either unsorted or a sorted T cell fraction (not recorded which). These receptors were obtained from a male donor with ankylosing spondylitis.

This clonotype was picked up a small number of times. The chain joins TRBV11-2 to TRBJ2-6; D not resolved. Trimming removed 3 bases from V and 0 bases from J, with 6 bases in between. The length of the CDR3 is 15 residues. Germline-derived CDR1 and CDR2 are SGHAT and FQNNGV. The CDR3 sequence: CASSFQDSGANVLTF. The CDR3 nucleotides are TGTGCCAGCAGCTTCCAGGACTCTGGGGCCAACGTCCTGACTTTC.

The genes are TRBV6-1 and TRBJ1-2, with TRBD1 as a possible D gene (5 bases). V lost 7 bases and J lost 8, with 17 bases in between. Germline CDR1 reads MNHNS; CDR2 reads SASEGT. The CDR3 is made up of 13 amino acids. The CDR3 sequence is CASNPSSGYGYTF. The CDR3, as DNA: TGTGCCAGCAACCCTTCCTCAGGGTACGGCTACACCTTC.

This clonotype appeared a few times. The chain links TRBV5-1 to TRBJ2-7; 8 positions agree with TRBD1. V shed 3 bases, J shed 5 bases, and the junction held 4 bases outside the gene matches. There are 13 residues in the CDR3. The germline V gene encodes CDR1 SGHRS and CDR2 YFSETQ. The CDR3 protein is CASSSTGADEQYF. CDR3 DNA: TGCGCCAGCAGCTCGACAGGGGCGGACGAGCAGTACTTC.

This clonotype showed up many times. This rearrangement joins TRBV5-1 to TRBJ2-3; no clear D gene. The germline V gene has CDR1 SGHRS and CDR2 YFSETQ. Trimming cost V 0 bases and J 4 bases, with 9 bases left between them. This CDR3 spans 14 amino acids. CDR3 protein: CASSLVQVADTQYF. In DNA, the CDR3 is TGCGCCAGCAGCTTGGTTCAGGTGGCAGATACGCAGTATTTT. Supplemented by reference TRBV5-1 and TRBJ2-3, the full variable domain reads KAGVTQTPRYLIKTRGQQVTLSCSPISGHRSVSWYQQTPGQGLQFLFEYFSETQRNKGNFPGRFSGRQFSNSRSEMNVSTLELGDSALYLCASSLVQVADTQYFGPGTRLTVL.

The table lists this clonotype with a few counts. The chain couples TRBV7-6 to TRBJ1-1, with D maybe TRBD1 (6 bases). CDR3 length equals 15 residues. V was trimmed by 1 base and J by 0 bases, leaving 9 bases between them. CDR1 and CDR2 from the germline V gene are SGHVS and FNYEAQ. The CDR3: CASSLGGPMNTEAFF. For the CDR3, the DNA is TGTGCCAGCAGCTTAGGGGGGCCGATGAACACTGAAGCTTTCTTT. The variable domain in full, with the rest retrieved from reference TRBV7-6 and TRBJ1-1, is GAGVSQSPRYKVTKRGQDVALRCDPISGHVSLYWYRQALGQGPEFLTYFNYEAQQDKSGLPNDRFSAERPEGSISTLTIQRTEQRDSAMYRCASSLGGPMNTEAFFGQGTRLTVV.

This clonotype has ten or more counts. The gene calls are TRBV18 and TRBJ1-1; a weak D match, TRBD1 (5 bases). The CDR3 totals 12 residues. V shed 5 bases and J shed 8 bases, with 12 bases lying between them. Germline CDR1 KGHSH, CDR2 LQKENI. CDR3 sequence: CASSFRAGEAFF. As DNA, the CDR3 is TGTGCCAGCTCATTCAGGGCCGGGGAAGCTTTCTTT. The full variable domain, in which reference TRBV18 and TRBJ1-1 provide the parts outside the CDR3, is NAGVMQNPRHLVRRRGQEARLRCSPMKGHSHVYWYRQLPEEGLKFMVYLQKENIIDESGMPKERFSAEFPKEGPSILRIQQVVRGDSAAYFCASSFRAGEAFFGQGTRLTVV.

This clonotype was observed a single time. This chain connects TRBV6-1 to TRBJ2-2; 14 bases fit TRBD2. J lost 5 bases, V lost 7 bases, and 9 bases had no gene match. The CDR3 is 17 residues long. CDR1 MNHNS and CDR2 SASEGT come from the germline V gene. CDR3 amino acids: CASTRLAGGVSTGELFF. CDR3 sequence (DNA): TGTGCCAGCACCAGACTAGCGGGAGGGGTTAGTACCGGGGAGCTGTTTTTT.

The CDR3 spells CASMRWGSYNEQFF. The CDR3 DNA follows: TGTGCCAGCATGAGGTGGGGCTCCTACAATGAGCAGTTCTTC. The chain recombines TRBV6-2 or TRBV6-3 with TRBJ2-1; D is ambiguous. CDR3 length: 14 amino acids. V was cut by 7 bases and J by 0 bases, with 10 bases left in between. CDR1 and CDR2 from the germline V gene are MNHEY and SVGEGT.

In nucleotides, the CDR3 is TGTGCCAGCAGCCCCGGGGCGGTCAATCAGCCCCAGCATTTT. Protein: CASSPGAVNQPQHF. V gene TRBV6-2 or TRBV6-3 combines with J gene TRBJ1-5; D might be TRBD1 (5 bases). CDR3 length: 14 amino acids. V lost 6 bases, J lost 3 bases, and 12 bases lay in between. Germline V gene sequence: CDR1 MNHEY, CDR2 SVGEGT.

The gene calls are TRBV7-3 and TRBJ2-3, with D possibly being TRBD1 (6 bases). The V end was cut by 7 bases, the J end by 0 bases, with 11 bases between. The CDR3 extends over 14 amino acids. From germline, CDR1 is SGHTA and CDR2 FQGTGA. As DNA, the CDR3 is TGTGCCAGCACCCTAGGGGGTAGCACAGATACGCAGTATTTT. This gives the protein CASTLGGSTDTQYF.

The rearrangement uses TRBV20-1 and TRBJ2-5; D gene ambiguous. The V end lost 3 bases, the J end lost 2 bases, and 7 bases lay between the germline ends. Germline values: CDR1 DFQATT, CDR2 SNEGSKA (reference sequence). CDR3 length: 12 amino acids. DNA of the CDR3: TGCAGTGCTAGTCGGCAGCAAGAGACCCAGTACTTC. Amino acids: CSASRQQETQYF.

The table lists this clonotype with many counts. V usage is TRBV5-1 and J usage is TRBJ1-2, with 8 bases aligning to TRBD1. This CDR3 comprises 14 residues. V trimming: 3 bases; J trimming: 6 bases; junction bases outside the gene matches: 7. In germline, CDR1 is SGHRS, CDR2 YFSETQ. The CDR3: CASSWGDRSDGYTF. As DNA, the CDR3 is TGCGCCAGCAGCTGGGGGGACAGGTCTGATGGCTACACCTTC.

CDR3 coding DNA: TGCAGCGTTGAAGATCGCCAGCGGGGATACAATGAGCAGTTCTTC. Protein product: CSVEDRQRGYNEQFF. This chain links TRBV29-1 with TRBJ2-1; 7 bases are shared with TRBD2. The ends lost 0 bases at V and 4 bases at J; junction bases unmatched: 6. The CDR3 contains 15 residues. CDR1 is SQVTM and CDR2 is ANQGSEA in the germline V gene.

V is TRBV6-2 or TRBV6-3 and J is TRBJ2-2; D is uncertain. The germline gives CDR1 MNHEY, CDR2 SVGEGT. The V and J ends lost 0 bases and 6 bases respectively, with 17 bases between them. CDR3 length equals 17 residues. CDR3 nucleotides: TGTGCCAGCAGTTACTCGACCTTCCGGAGACCAGCCGGGGAGCTGTTTTTT. Its translation is CASSYSTFRRPAGELFF.

In this sample, this clonotype turned up a few times. The rearrangement links TRBV7-9 to TRBJ1-3, with D unresolved. Germline V gives CDR1 SEHNR, CDR2 FQNEAQ (reference sequence). CDR3 length: 13 amino acids. V lost 2 bases and J lost 4, with 6 bases in between. This CDR3 is CASSLYSGNTIYF. The CDR3 DNA reads TGTGCCAGCAGCTTATATTCGGGAAACACCATATATTTT. The variable domain in full, with the rest retrieved from reference TRBV7-9 and TRBJ1-3, is DTGVSQNPRHKITKRGQNVTFRCDPISEHNRLYWYRQTLGQGPEFLTYFQNEAQLEKSRLLSDRFSAERPKGSFSTLEIQRTEQGDSAMYLCASSLYSGNTIYFGEGSWLTVV.

The chain links TRBV5-4 to TRBJ2-1; D is undetermined. Trimming left V 0 bases short and J 0 bases short, with 10 bases between. The germline gives CDR1 SGHNT, CDR2 YYREEE (reference sequence). The CDR3 runs 16 residues. The CDR3 sequence: CASSLASANSYNEQFF. The CDR3 region has the DNA TGTGCCAGCAGCTTGGCCTCAGCGAACTCCTACAATGAGCAGTTCTTC.

This clonotype was counted many times. This chain links TRBV29-1 with TRBJ2-7, with a possible D match to TRBD2 (6 bases). CDR1 and CDR2 (germline): SQVTM, ANQGSEA. This CDR3 contains 11 residues. V was pared by 4 bases and J by 3 bases, with 7 bases between. The CDR3 nucleotides are TGCAGCGTTGGGGACTTCTACGAGCAGTACTTC. It is translated as CSVGDFYEQYF.

The DNA for the CDR3 is TGTGCCACCAGCAGAGGCGCGGGACCCAACACAGATACGCAGTATTTT. This encodes CATSRGAGPNTDTQYF. The chain links TRBV15 to TRBJ2-3; D is possibly TRBD2 (6 bases). Trimming took off 1 base at V and 2 bases at J, with 13 bases between the two ends. The length of the CDR3 is 16 residues. Germline CDR1 is LNHNV and CDR2 is YYDKDF (reference sequence).

The chain uses TRBV18 and TRBJ1-3; a possible D gene is TRBD1 (6 bases). The ends were cut back, 3 bases at V and 0 bases at J, with 12 bases in the middle. Per germline, CDR1 KGHSH and CDR2 LQKENI. This CDR3 region has 16 residues. The CDR3 spells CASSPKGDSSGNTIYF. Here the CDR3 DNA reads TGTGCCAGCTCACCCAAGGGGGATAGCTCTGGAAACACCATATATTTT.

This clonotype occurred many times. The chain combines TRBV20-1 with TRBJ2-2, with a weak D call TRBD2 (5 bases). The V end was cut by 3 bases, the J end by 7 bases, with 9 bases between. The CDR3 is 12 residues long. The germline gives CDR1 DFQATT, CDR2 SNEGSKA (reference sequence). CDR3 DNA sequence: TGCAGTGCTAGTCTAGCCGGCGGGGAGCTGTTTTTT. It yields the protein CSASLAGGELFF.

This clonotype was observed a few times. The rearrangement joins TRBV4-1 to TRBJ2-7, with 14 bases that match TRBD2. Trimming at V came to 0 bases and at J to 4 bases, leaving 2 bases not matched to a gene. The CDR3 runs 16 residues. Per the germline V gene, CDR1 is MGHRA and CDR2 is YSYEKL. The CDR3 coding sequence is TGCGCCAGCAGCCAAGAGGGACTAGCGGGGGCTTACGAGCAGTACTTC. It codes for CASSQEGLAGAYEQYF.

This clonotype showed up many times. V usage is TRBV5-5 and J usage is TRBJ2-1; D is unclear. V was shortened by 1 base and J by 6 bases, with 5 bases between the two germline ends. The CDR3 is 12 amino acids. CDR1 is SGHKS, CDR2 YYEKEE, per germline (reference sequence). CDR3 in amino acids: CASSLSLNEQFF. CDR3 DNA sequence: TGTGCCAGCAGCTTGAGTCTCAATGAGCAGTTCTTC. The full variable domain, with the rest looked up from reference TRBV5-5 and TRBJ2-1, is DAGVTQSPTHLIKTRGQQVTLRCSPISGHKSVSWYQQVLGQGPQFIFQYYEKEERGRGNFPDRFSARQFPNYSSELNVNALLLGDSALYLCASSLSLNEQFFGPGTRLTVL.

This clonotype was counted between two and nine times. The chain's CDR3 is CASSLVGGTSGRNSPLHF. DNA of the CDR3: TGTGCCAGCAGCTTAGTTGGGGGGACAAGTGGGCGAAATTCACCCCTCCACTTT. The rearrangement joins TRBV7-8 to TRBJ1-6; D is perhaps TRBD1 (6 bases). Germline CDR1 is SGHVS and CDR2 is FQNEAQ. This CDR3 region has 18 residues. Trimming left V 1 base short and J 7 bases short, with 20 bases between.

V and J are TRBV20-1 and TRBJ2-3, with TRBD2 matching 9 bases. Losses at the gene ends were 1 base for V and 5 bases for J; bases not matched to a gene: 7. This CDR3 has 15 residues. The germline V gene has CDR1 DFQATT and CDR2 SNEGSKA (reference sequence). The CDR3 bases are TGCAGTGCTAGAGGTGGCGCGGGGGGGCGAGATACGCAGTATTTT. Translating it yields CSARGGAGGRDTQYF.

The table lists this clonotype with many counts. V usage is TRBV7-6 and J usage is TRBJ1-1; 7 bases are shared with TRBD1. The CDR3 spans 14 residues. CDR1 and CDR2 from the germline V gene are SGHVS and FNYEAQ. J was trimmed by 5 bases and V by 4 bases; bases with no gene match: 7. CDR3 coding DNA: TGTGCCAGCAGCTCAGGGGCCAGGGGGACTGAAGCTTTCTTT. Translated, it gives CASSSGARGTEAFF. Together with reference TRBV7-6 and TRBJ1-1, the CDR3 gives the full variable domain: GAGVSQSPRYKVTKRGQDVALRCDPISGHVSLYWYRQALGQGPEFLTYFNYEAQQDKSGLPNDRFSAERPEGSISTLTIQRTEQRDSAMYRCASSSGARGTEAFFGQGTRLTVV.

The chain is built from TRBV5-5 and TRBJ2-3, with TRBD1 as a possible D gene (5 bases). Germline V CDR1 and CDR2: SGHKS, YYEKEE (reference sequence). Trimming took off 5 bases at V and 6 bases at J, with 10 bases between the two ends. The CDR3 extends over 12 amino acids. The CDR3 region is CASSQGSDTQYF. CDR3 nucleotide sequence: TGTGCCAGCAGTCAGGGCTCGGATACGCAGTATTTT.

There are a few counts of this clonotype. CDR3 nucleotide sequence: TGTGCCAGTAGTAATCAGCGGGGGGAGGTTCCAGATACGCAGTATTTT. Residues: CASSNQRGEVPDTQYF. This sequence joins TRBV19 and TRBJ2-3; the match to TRBD2 covers 9 bases. V was pared by 4 bases and J by 4 bases, with 9 bases of the junction left unmatched. The length of the CDR3 is 16 residues. Germline lookup yields CDR1 LNHDA and CDR2 SQIVND (reference sequence). Looking up the rest from reference TRBV19 and TRBJ2-3 gives the full variable domain: DGGITQSPKYLFRKEGQNVTLSCEQNLNHDAMYWYRQDPGQGLRLIYYSQIVNDFQKGDIAEGYSVSREKKESFPLTVTSAQKNPTAFYLCASSNQRGEVPDTQYFGPGTRLTVL.

V is TRBV5-1 and J is TRBJ1-1; weak D call: TRBD1 (5 bases). The ends were cut back, 5 bases at V and 1 base at J, with 18 bases in the middle. The CDR3 runs 16 residues. The germline V gene encodes CDR1 SGHRS and CDR2 YFSETQ. The CDR3 sequence: CASSTATGQGNTEAFF. The CDR3 region has the DNA TGCGCCAGCAGTACAGCCACCGGCCAGGGGAACACTGAAGCTTTCTTT.

The sample holds one count of this clonotype. The gene calls are TRBV28 and TRBJ2-1; D may be TRBD1 or TRBD2 (7 bases each). The CDR3 loop spans 15 amino acids. Germline V gene sequence: CDR1 MDHEN, CDR2 SYDVKM. Trimming left V 11 bases short and J 7 bases short, with 24 bases between. The CDR3 loop reads CAGRGRALDGNEQFF. The CDR3 DNA is TGTGCCGGGAGGGGGCGGGCCCTGGATGGGAATGAGCAGTTCTTC.